This entry concerns a single T cell receptor beta chain. What it binds is unknown. These data are taken from a study of CD8 T cells in ankylosing spondylitis. Study-level findings and limits: A TCR beta motif of fewer than ten highly homologous variants seemed to mark ankylosing spondylitis blood. Disease-linked clones reportedly concentrated significantly in matched ankylosing spondylitis synovial fluid.

With molecular barcodes, quantitative 5'-RACE was used to make the TCR beta libraries. TCRdb called the 5' RACE reads again in MiXCR, with one record for every CDR3 protein. The sample comprises 350,000 to 400,000 distinct CDR3 sequences, approximately 20% of which are singletons, and around 14% rests with the top ten. Trimming took off 6 bases at V and 5 bases at J, with 11 bases between the two ends. Germline V lookup: CDR1 MNHNY, CDR2 SVGAGI (reference sequence). This CDR3 comprises 13 residues. The clonotype was recovered from a male donor with ankylosing spondylitis or in good health (not recorded which). The chain couples TRBV6-6 to TRBJ1-5, with D possibly matching TRBD1 (6 bases). Sequencing was performed on blood, either unsorted or a sorted T cell fraction (not recorded which). The CDR3 DNA sequence: TGTGCCAGCAGCTCAGGACAGTATCAGCCCCAGCATTTT. Encoded protein: CASSSGQYQPQHF.